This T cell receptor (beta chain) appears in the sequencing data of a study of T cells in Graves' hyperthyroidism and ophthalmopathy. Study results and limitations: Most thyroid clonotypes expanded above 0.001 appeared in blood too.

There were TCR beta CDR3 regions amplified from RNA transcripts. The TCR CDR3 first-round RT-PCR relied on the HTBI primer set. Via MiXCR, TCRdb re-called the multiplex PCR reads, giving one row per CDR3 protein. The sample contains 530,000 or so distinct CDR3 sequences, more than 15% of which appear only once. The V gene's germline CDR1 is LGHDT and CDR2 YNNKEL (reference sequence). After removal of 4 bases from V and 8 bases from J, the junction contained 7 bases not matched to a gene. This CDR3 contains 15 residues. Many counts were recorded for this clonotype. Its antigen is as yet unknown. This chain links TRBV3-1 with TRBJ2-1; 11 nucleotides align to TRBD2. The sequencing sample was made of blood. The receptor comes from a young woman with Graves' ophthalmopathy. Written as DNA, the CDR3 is TGTGCCAGCAGCCCGAGTGGTAGCGGGGGGGATGAGCAGTTCTTC. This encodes CASSPSGSGGDEQFF.